The next 18 T cell receptor beta chains were all read from a single sample in a study of T cell responses to AZD1222 COVID-19 vaccine. Profiled with immunoSEQ multiplex PCR; TCRdb holds only in-frame clones, not every one. The data hold about 140,000 clones, with over 75% observed a single time. This material consisted of peripheral blood, taken 28 days after the second dose of the MenACWY control vaccine. Receptor source: an adult who received the MenACWY meningococcal vaccine as a control.

This clone was detected a few times. The V gene is TRBV2, the J gene TRBJ2-2; weak D call: TRBD1 (6 bases). The CDR3 length is 14 residues. Looked up from germline, CDR1 is SNHLY and CDR2 is FYNNEI. Trimming removed 4 bases at V and 4 bases at J, with 10 bases between. In nucleotides, the CDR3 is TGTGCCAGCAGTGGACAGGCGGGCACCGGGGAGCTGTTTTTT. Amino acids: CASSGQAGTGELFF.

The genes are TRBV7-2 and TRBJ1-1; 7 bases agree with TRBD1. Germline V gene data show CDR1 as SGHTA and CDR2 as FQGNSA. Trimming removed 5 bases from V and 11 bases from J; junction bases left unmatched: 11. The CDR3 is made up of 13 amino acids. The CDR3 is CASSPTRQGSAFF. CDR3 in DNA: TGTGCCAGCAGCCCTACCCGACAGGGCTCGGCTTTCTTT. Supplemented by reference TRBV7-2 and TRBJ1-1, the full variable domain reads GAGVSQSPSNKVTEKGKDVELRCDPISGHTALYWYRQSLGQGLEFLIYFQGNSAPDKSGLPSDRFSAERTGGSVSTLTIQRTQQEDSAVYLCASSPTRQGSAFFGQGTRLTVV.

The rearrangement uses TRBV29-1 and TRBJ2-5; 15 bases fit TRBD2. The V and J ends lost 0 bases and 4 bases, in that order; junction bases with no gene match: 9. The CDR3 is 18 amino acids. In germline, CDR1 is SQVTM, CDR2 ANQGSEA. Here the CDR3 reads CSVEDGLAGGKVGETQYF. Here the CDR3 DNA reads TGCAGCGTTGAAGATGGACTAGCGGGAGGGAAGGTGGGAGAGACCCAGTACTTC. Supplemented by reference TRBV29-1 and TRBJ2-5, the full variable domain reads SAVISQKPSRDICQRGTSLTIQCQVDSQVTMMFWYRQQPGQSLTLIATANQGSEATYESGFVIDKFPISRPNLTFSTLTVSNMSPEDSSIYLCSVEDGLAGGKVGETQYFGPGTRLLVL.

This clone was observed a few times. The chain recombines TRBV5-1 with TRBJ1-3; 8 bases map to TRBD1. From germline, CDR1 is SGHRS and CDR2 YFSETQ. With 4 bases clipped from V and 0 bases from J, the junction kept 3 bases outside the gene matches. The CDR3 length is 15 residues. This CDR3 reads CASSGGQGSGNTIYF. CDR3 coding DNA: TGCGCCAGCAGCGGAGGACAGGGCTCTGGAAACACCATATATTTT.

V usage is TRBV5-4 and J usage is TRBJ1-1, with 9 nucleotides matching TRBD1. The length of the CDR3 is 14 residues. J was trimmed by 5 bases and V by 0 bases; bases with no gene match: 2. In germline, CDR1 is SGHNT, CDR2 YYREEE (reference sequence). The CDR3 nucleotides are TGTGCCAGCAGCTTGGACAGGGGGCGTACTGAAGCTTTCTTT. Translated, it gives CASSLDRGRTEAFF.

J is TRBJ2-1 and V is TRBV6-5, with 9 bases aligning to TRBD1. Germline V CDR1 and CDR2: MNHEY, SVGAGI. The V and J ends lost 8 bases and 8 bases, in that order; junction bases with no gene match: 13. The CDR3 loop spans 15 amino acids. The CDR3 loop reads CASVFRRTGEYEQFF. DNA for the CDR3: TGTGCCAGCGTATTTAGGAGGACAGGGGAGTATGAGCAGTTCTTC.

This sequence joins TRBV4-3 and TRBJ1-1; the match to TRBD1 covers 9 bases. Germline CDR1 LGHNA, CDR2 YSLEER. The CDR3 extends over 17 amino acids. J lost 2 bases, V lost 1 base, and 8 bases had no gene match. The DNA for the CDR3 is TGCGCCAGCAGCCAAGGTCCCGGGACAGGGATAAACACTGAAGCTTTCTTT. Its protein product is CASSQGPGTGINTEAFF.

This clone was detected once. The rearrangement links TRBV5-5 to TRBJ1-2; D is undetermined. With 0 bases removed from V and 3 bases from J, the gap between germline ends came to 9 bases. The V gene's germline CDR1 is SGHKS and CDR2 YYEKEE (reference sequence). The CDR3 loop spans 14 amino acids. In nucleotides, the CDR3 is TGTGCCAGCAGCTTGGGGGCAGTCGACTATGGCTACACCTTC. It codes for CASSLGAVDYGYTF.

This clone was counted between two and nine times. This chain uses TRBV14 with TRBJ1-1; D is unresolved. V was pared by 2 bases and J by 0 bases, with 7 bases between. This CDR3 spans 14 amino acids. Germline V lookup: CDR1 SGHDN, CDR2 FVKESK. CDR3 sequence reads: CASSQHTMNTEAFF. For the CDR3, the DNA is TGTGCCAGCAGCCAACACACCATGAACACTGAAGCTTTCTTT.

The DNA of the CDR3 is TGTGCCAGCAGTTTCCCGGCAAACACTGAAGCTTTCTTT. It specifies CASSFPANTEAFF. This rearrangement joins TRBV6-2 or TRBV6-3 to TRBJ1-1; D unclear. CDR3 length equals 13 residues. The germline gives CDR1 MNHEY, CDR2 SVGEGT. Trimming left V 4 bases short and J 2 bases short, with 8 bases between.

The chain couples TRBV28 to TRBJ2-3, with 8 positions matching TRBD2. Germline V gene lookup returns CDR1 MDHEN and CDR2 SYDVKM. This CDR3 is built from 17 residues. J gave up 2 bases and V 5 bases, and 12 bases lay outside the gene matches. CDR3 amino acids: CASSPLTIAGLTDTQYF. The CDR3 nucleotides are TGTGCCAGCAGTCCACTCACGATAGCGGGACTCACAGATACGCAGTATTTT.

In DNA, the CDR3 is TGTGCCAGCAGTCTAATAGTAGCGGGAGGGCCTGATACGCAGTATTTT. Its translation is CASSLIVAGGPDTQYF. This chain joins TRBV27 and TRBJ2-3; TRBD2 matches 11 bases. Germline loops: CDR1 MNHEY, CDR2 SMNVEV (reference sequence). After removal of 5 bases from V and 6 bases from J, the junction contained 10 bases not matched to a gene. This CDR3 is built from 16 residues.

The chain uses TRBV27 and TRBJ1-2; 9 nucleotides line up with TRBD1. V was clipped by 5 bases and J by 6 bases; unmatched bases: 10. Germline CDR1 reads MNHEY; CDR2 reads SMNVEV (reference sequence). The CDR3 extends over 15 amino acids. CDR3 in amino acids: CASSRGGTGRNGYTF. The CDR3 DNA follows: TGTGCCAGCAGTCGGGGGGGGACAGGGCGGAATGGCTACACCTTC.

In this sample, this clone turned up a few times. A junction end diverges from the germline sequence, so it may reflect a read error. The rearrangement links TRBV7-2 to TRBJ1-1; D unresolved. This CDR3 comprises 13 residues. Per the germline V gene, CDR1 is SGHTA and CDR2 is FQGNSA. The CDR3 DNA sequence: TGTGCCAGCAGATTAGGAGTCCGGGGTCAAGCTTTCTTT. This encodes CASRLGVRGQAFF.

The genes are TRBV6-6 and TRBJ2-3; perhaps TRBD1 as D (6 bases). The CDR3 loop spans 13 amino acids. CDR1 and CDR2 from the germline V gene are MNHNY and SVGAGI (reference sequence). Trimming removed 6 bases at V and 4 bases at J, with 11 bases between. In nucleotides, the CDR3 is TGTGCCAGCAGGGAACAGGGATCAGATACGCAGTATTTT. It codes for CASREQGSDTQYF.

This chain connects TRBV9 to TRBJ2-2; D is unclear. Germline V gene data show CDR1 as SGDLS and CDR2 as YYNGEE. Trimming shortened V by 0 bases and J by 6 bases, and 9 bases separated the two germline ends. The CDR3 has 14 amino acids. In DNA, the CDR3 is TGTGCCAGCAGCGTAGATGTAATGGCCGGGGAGCTGTTTTTT. Translation gives CASSVDVMAGELFF.

The chain uses TRBV11-3 and TRBJ2-7; D is unresolved. CDR1 is SGHNT, CDR2 YENEEA, per germline. This CDR3 is 15 amino acids long. The V and J ends lost 1 base and 6 bases respectively, with 16 bases between them. The DNA of the CDR3 is TGTGCCAGCAGCTTAGCGCGCAGCGTGGTATCCGAGCAGTACTTC. This gives the protein CASSLARSVVSEQYF.

V and J are TRBV7-9 and TRBJ2-7; the match to TRBD1 covers 11 bases. V dropped 5 bases and J dropped 3; count of bases not matched to a gene: 3. The CDR3 runs 14 residues. Germline V lookup: CDR1 SEHNR, CDR2 FQNEAQ (reference sequence). CDR3 sequence reads: CASSPGTGGYEQYF. The CDR3 DNA is TGTGCCAGCAGCCCCGGGACAGGGGGCTACGAGCAGTACTTC.